This TCR beta chain was documented in a study of blood T cell repertoires in COVID-19. At the level of the study: Whether acute or convalescent, the COVID-19 samples came from the United States, Italy and Spain. Sample material is recorded as cDNA or gDNA derived from T cells, B-cell-depleted T cells, or PBMCs.

CDR1 and CDR2 (germline): MNHNS, SASEGT. CDR3 length equals 15 residues. V lost 0 bases and J lost 7, with 12 bases in between. In the study's own analysis: Estimated nucleated cell counts came from reference gene primer amplification. TCRdb keeps only in-frame clones here, not all; method: immunoSEQ multiplex PCR. V and J calls and clone size come straight from that table; D and trimming were deduced from the DNA. The sample has about 60,000 clones; around 83% are singletons. The sample comprised peripheral blood. The chain is built from TRBV6-1 and TRBJ2-2, with D perhaps matching TRBD1 (5 bases). This clonotype was sampled from a human donor in a cohort sampled during active COVID-19. CDR3 nucleotide sequence: TGTGCCAGCAGTGAAGCTATGGGGCGCCACGGGGAGCTGTTTTTT. This encodes CASSEAMGRHGELFF.